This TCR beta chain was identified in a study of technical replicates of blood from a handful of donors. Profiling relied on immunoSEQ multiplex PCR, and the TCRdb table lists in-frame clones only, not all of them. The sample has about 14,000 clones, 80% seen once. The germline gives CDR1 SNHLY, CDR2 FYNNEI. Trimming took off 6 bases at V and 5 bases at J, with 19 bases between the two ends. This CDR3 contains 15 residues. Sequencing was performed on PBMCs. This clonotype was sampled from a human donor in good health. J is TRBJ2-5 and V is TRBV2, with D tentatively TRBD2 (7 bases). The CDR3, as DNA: TGTGCCAGCAGCCCACTAGGGGGGGGTACGGAGACCCAGTACTTC. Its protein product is CASSPLGGGTETQYF.